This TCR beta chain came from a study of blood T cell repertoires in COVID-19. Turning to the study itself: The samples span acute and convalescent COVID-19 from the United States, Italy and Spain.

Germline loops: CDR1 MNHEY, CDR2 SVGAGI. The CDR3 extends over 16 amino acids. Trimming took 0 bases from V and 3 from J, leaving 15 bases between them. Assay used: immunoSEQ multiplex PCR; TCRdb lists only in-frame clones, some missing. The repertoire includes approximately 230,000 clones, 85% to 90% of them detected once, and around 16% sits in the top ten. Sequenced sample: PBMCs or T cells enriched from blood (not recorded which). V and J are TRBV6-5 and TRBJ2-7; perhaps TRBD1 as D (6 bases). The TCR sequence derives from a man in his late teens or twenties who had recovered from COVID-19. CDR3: CASSYSRLGAGYEQYF. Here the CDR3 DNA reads TGTGCCAGCAGTTACTCGAGGTTGGGGGCAGGCTACGAGCAGTACTTC.